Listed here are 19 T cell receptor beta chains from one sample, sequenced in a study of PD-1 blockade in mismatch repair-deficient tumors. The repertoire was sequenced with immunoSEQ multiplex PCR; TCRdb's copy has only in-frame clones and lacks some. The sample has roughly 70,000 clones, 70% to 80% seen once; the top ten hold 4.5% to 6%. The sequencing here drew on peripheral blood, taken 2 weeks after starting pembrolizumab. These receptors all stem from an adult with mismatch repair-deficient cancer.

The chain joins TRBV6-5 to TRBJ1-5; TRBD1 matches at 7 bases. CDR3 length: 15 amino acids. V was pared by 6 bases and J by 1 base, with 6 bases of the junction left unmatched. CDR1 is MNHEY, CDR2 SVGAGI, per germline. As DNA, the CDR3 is TGTGCCAGCAGCCTTTTGGGACAGAGCAATCAGCCCCAGCATTTT. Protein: CASSLLGQSNQPQHF.

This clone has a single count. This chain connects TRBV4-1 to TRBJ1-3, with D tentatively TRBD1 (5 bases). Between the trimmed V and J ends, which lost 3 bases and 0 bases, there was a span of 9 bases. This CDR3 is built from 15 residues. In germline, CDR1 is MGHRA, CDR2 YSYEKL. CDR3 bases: TGCGCCAGCAGCCATGGTGACAGCTCTGGAAACACCATATATTTT. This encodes CASSHGDSSGNTIYF.

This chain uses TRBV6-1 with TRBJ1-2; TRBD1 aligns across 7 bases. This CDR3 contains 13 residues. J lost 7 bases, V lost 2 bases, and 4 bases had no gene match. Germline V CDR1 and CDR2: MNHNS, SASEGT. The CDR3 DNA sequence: TGTGCCAGCAGTGAATCACAGGGGTTTGGCTACACCTTC. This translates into CASSESQGFGYTF.

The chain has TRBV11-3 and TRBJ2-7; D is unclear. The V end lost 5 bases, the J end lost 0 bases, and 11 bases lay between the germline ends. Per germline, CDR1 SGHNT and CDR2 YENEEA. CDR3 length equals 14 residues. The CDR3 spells CASSLVASSYEQYF. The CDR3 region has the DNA TGTGCCAGCAGCCTTGTCGCGAGCTCCTACGAGCAGTACTTC. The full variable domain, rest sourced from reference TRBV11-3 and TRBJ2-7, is EAGVVQSPRYKIIEKKQPVAFWCNPISGHNTLYWYLQNLGQGPELLIRYENEEAVDDSQLPKDRFSAERLKGVDSTLKIQPAELGDSAVYLCASSLVASSYEQYFGPGTRLTVT.

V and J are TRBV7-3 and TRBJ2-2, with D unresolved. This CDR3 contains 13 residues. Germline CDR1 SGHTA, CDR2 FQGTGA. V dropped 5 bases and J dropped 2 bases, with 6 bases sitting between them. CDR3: CASSPSNTGELFF. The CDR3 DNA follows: TGTGCCAGCAGCCCTAGTAACACCGGGGAGCTGTTTTTT.

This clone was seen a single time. CDR3 sequence reads: CASTDTGGPGNTIYF. CDR3 sequence (DNA): TGTGCCAGCACCGACACAGGGGGTCCTGGAAACACCATATATTTT. The chain links TRBV6-5 to TRBJ1-3; TRBD1 matches at 8 bases. CDR1 is MNHEY and CDR2 is SVGAGI in the germline V gene. CDR3 length: 15 amino acids. With 7 bases clipped from V and 2 bases from J, the junction kept 7 bases outside the gene matches.

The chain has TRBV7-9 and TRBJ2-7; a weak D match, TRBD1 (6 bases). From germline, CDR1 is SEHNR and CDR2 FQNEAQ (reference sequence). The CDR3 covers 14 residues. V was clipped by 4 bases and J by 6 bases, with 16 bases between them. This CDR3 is CASSSASQGGEQYF. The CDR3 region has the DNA TGTGCCAGCAGCTCCGCGTCACAGGGTGGCGAGCAGTACTTC.

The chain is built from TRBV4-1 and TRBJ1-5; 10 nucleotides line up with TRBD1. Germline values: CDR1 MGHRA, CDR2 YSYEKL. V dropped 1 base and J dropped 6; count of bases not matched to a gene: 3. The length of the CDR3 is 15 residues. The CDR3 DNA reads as TGCGCCAGCAGCCAAGGACAGGGGGCCTTTCAGCCCCAGCATTTT. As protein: CASSQGQGAFQPQHF.

CDR3: CASTKVAGGNSYEQYF. CDR3 DNA: TGTGCCAGCACCAAGGTGGCGGGAGGAAACTCCTACGAGCAGTACTTC. This chain uses TRBV7-2 with TRBJ2-7, with 8 bases that match TRBD2. Germline trimming cut 7 bases from V and 0 bases from J; bases unmatched to any gene: 11. The CDR3 contains 16 residues. Germline V gene sequence: CDR1 SGHTA, CDR2 FQGNSA.

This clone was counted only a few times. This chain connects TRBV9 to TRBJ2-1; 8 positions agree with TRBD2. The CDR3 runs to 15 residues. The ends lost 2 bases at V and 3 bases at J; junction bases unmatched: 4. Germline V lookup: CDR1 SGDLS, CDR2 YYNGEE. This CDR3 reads CASSVTSGDYNEQFF. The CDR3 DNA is TGTGCCAGCAGCGTTACTAGCGGAGACTACAATGAGCAGTTCTTC.

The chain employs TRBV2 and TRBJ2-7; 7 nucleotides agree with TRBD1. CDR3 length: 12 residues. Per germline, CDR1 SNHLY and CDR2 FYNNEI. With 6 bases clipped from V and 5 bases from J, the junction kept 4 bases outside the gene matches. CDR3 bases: TGTGCCAGCAGACCACAGGGGAACGAGCAGTACTTC. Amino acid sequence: CASRPQGNEQYF.

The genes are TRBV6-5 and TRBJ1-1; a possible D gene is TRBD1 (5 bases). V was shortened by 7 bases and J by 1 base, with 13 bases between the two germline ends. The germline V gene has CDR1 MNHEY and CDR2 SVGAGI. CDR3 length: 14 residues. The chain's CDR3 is CASKTGQANTEAFF. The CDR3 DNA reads TGTGCCAGCAAGACGGGGCAGGCGAACACTGAAGCTTTCTTT.

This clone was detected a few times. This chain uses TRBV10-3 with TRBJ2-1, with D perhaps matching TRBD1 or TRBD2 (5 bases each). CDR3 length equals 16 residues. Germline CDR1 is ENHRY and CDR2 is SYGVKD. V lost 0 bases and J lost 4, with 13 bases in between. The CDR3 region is CAISESWQGEYNEQFF. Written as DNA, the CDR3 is TGTGCCATCAGTGAGTCGTGGCAGGGAGAGTACAATGAGCAGTTCTTC.

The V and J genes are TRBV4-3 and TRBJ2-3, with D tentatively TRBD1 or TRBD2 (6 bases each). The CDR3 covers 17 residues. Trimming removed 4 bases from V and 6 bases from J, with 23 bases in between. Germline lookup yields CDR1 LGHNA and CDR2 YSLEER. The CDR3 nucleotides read TGCGCCAGCAGCCGGGGGGCGGGGACCTCATCGGGCGATACGCAGTATTTT. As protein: CASSRGAGTSSGDTQYF.

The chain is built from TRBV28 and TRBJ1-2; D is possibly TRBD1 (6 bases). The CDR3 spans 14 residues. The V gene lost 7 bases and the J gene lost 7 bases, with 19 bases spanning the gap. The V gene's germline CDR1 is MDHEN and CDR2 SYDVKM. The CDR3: CASTPPLGGGGYTF. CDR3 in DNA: TGTGCCAGCACCCCACCCCTCGGGGGCGGTGGCTACACCTTC.

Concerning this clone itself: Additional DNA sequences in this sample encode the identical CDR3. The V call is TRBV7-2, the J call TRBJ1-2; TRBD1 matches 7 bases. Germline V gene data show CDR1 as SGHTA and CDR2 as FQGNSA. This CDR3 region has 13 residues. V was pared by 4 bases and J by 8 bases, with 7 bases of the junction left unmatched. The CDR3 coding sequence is TGTGCCAGCAGCTCGACAGGGAGGCAAGGCTACACCTTC. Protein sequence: CASSSTGRQGYTF.

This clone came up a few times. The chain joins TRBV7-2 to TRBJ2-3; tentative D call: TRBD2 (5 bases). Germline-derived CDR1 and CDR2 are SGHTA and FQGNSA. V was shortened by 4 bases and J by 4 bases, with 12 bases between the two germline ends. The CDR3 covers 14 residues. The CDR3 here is CASSYEGAADTQYF. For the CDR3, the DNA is TGTGCCAGCAGCTACGAGGGAGCCGCAGATACGCAGTATTTT.

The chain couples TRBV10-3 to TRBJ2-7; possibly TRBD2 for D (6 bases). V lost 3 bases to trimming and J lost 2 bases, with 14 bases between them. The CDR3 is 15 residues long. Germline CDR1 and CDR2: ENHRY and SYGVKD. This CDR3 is CAISDGVSGTYEQYF. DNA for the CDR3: TGTGCCATCAGTGACGGCGTTAGCGGAACCTACGAGCAGTACTTC.

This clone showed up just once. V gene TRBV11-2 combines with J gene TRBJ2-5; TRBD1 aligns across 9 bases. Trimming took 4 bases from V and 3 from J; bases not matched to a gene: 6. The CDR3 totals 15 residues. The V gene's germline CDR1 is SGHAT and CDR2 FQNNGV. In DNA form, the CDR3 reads TGTGCCAGCAGCTCCTTGAGGGACAGGGAAGAGACCCAGTACTTC. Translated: CASSSLRDREETQYF.